This TCR beta chain comes out of a study of T cells in Graves' hyperthyroidism and ophthalmopathy. Study summary: It was at initial diagnosis, before any treatment, that peripheral blood was collected.

This clonotype was recorded many times. The CDR3 loop spans 16 amino acids. V was cut by 3 bases and J by 5 bases, with 19 bases left in between. Germline lookup yields CDR1 MNHEY and CDR2 SVGAGI. The diagnoses drew upon clinical symptoms, serum thyroxine and TRAb, thyroid ultrasound and orbital computed tomography. Researchers amplified the TCR beta CDR3 regions from RNA transcripts. Carried out on the TCR CDR3, a first-round RT-PCR used the HTBI primer set. TCRdb called the multiplex PCR reads again in MiXCR, with one record for every CDR3 protein. The table has about 300,000 distinct CDR3 sequences, around a fifth seen once; the top ten hold approximately 37%.

The origin of this receptor is a man aged 50 or older with Graves' ophthalmopathy. V is TRBV6-5 and J is TRBJ2-5, with D tentatively TRBD2 (5 bases). Sequencing was carried out using blood. As DNA, the CDR3 is TGTGCCAGCAGTTATCCCACCGTCGGTGGCGGGGAGACCCAGTACTTC. The encoded protein is CASSYPTVGGGETQYF.